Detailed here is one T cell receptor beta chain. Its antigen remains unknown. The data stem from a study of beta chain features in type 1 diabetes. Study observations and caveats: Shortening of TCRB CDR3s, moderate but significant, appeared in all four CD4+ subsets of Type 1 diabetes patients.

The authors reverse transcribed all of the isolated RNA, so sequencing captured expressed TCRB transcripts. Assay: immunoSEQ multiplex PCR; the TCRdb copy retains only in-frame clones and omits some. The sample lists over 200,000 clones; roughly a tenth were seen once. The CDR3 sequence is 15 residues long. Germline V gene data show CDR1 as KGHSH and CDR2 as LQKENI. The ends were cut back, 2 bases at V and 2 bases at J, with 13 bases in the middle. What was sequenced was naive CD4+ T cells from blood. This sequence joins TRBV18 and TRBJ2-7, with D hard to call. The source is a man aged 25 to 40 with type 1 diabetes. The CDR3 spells CASSPFAQATYEQYF. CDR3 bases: TGTGCCAGCTCACCATTCGCCCAGGCCACCTACGAGCAGTACTTC.